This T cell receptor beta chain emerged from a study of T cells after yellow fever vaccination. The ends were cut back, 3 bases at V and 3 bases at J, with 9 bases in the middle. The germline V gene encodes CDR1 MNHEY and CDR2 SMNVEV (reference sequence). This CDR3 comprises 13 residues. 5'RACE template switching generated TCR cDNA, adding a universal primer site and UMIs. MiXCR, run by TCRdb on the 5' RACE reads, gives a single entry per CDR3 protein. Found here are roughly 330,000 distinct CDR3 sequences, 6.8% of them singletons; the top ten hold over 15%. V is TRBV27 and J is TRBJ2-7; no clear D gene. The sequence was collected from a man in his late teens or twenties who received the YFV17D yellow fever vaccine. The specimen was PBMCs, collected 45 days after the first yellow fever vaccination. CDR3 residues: CASSFGQYYEQYF. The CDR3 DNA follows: TGTGCCAGCAGTTTCGGTCAGTACTACGAGCAGTACTTC.